This T cell receptor beta chain was identified in a study of T-cell reconstitution after alpha-beta-depleted transplantation in children. Study observations and caveats: Surviving recipient cells, namely T cells and thymic progenitors, were the source of high day-60 TCRbeta diversity in some patients. Among T cells one year after transplant, newly produced cells accounted for most counts and diversity. Several hundred expanded graft clones reportedly gave rise to the alpha-beta T cells present about two months after transplant.

Trimming pared 6 bases from V and 2 bases from J, leaving 24 bases between. CDR1 is MDHEN and CDR2 is SYDVKM in the germline V gene. This CDR3 contains 18 residues. Unique molecular identifiers were used in preparing the TCRbeta library. TCRdb analysed the PCR reads with MiXCR anew, one entry per CDR3 protein. The sample lists over 400,000 distinct CDR3 sequences, around two fifths occurring once. This clonotype was recorded at least ten times. Its antigen is not identified. The source was PBMCs, collected before TCRalphabeta/CD19-depleted stem cell transplant. This clonotype was obtained from a girl aged 2 to 10 with aplastic anemia, due to receive a stem cell transplant. The rearrangement uses TRBV28 and TRBJ2-3; TRBD2 is a possible D gene (6 bases). Written as DNA, the CDR3 is TGTGCCAGCAGAAGGACTGGGGCTACCCGGGGGTACACAGATACGCAGTATTTT. This encodes CASRRTGATRGYTDTQYF. The full variable domain, its missing parts supplied by reference TRBV28 and TRBJ2-3, is DVKVTQSSRYLVKRTGEKVFLECVQDMDHENMFWYRQDPGLGLRLIYFSYDVKMKEKGDIPEGYSVSREKKERFSLILESASTNQTSMYLCASRRTGATRGYTDTQYFGPGTRLTVL.